This record covers a single T cell receptor beta chain. What it binds is not known. These data originate in a study of shared clonotypes between healthy human individuals. As for the study in general: Aged 18 to 49, the donors were two women and a few men. Study-level findings and limits: Donor clonotype sharing was expected to depend on sequencing depth.

DNA at around 200 ng, about 30,000 T cell genomes, went into sorted-subset replicate PCRs. Only in-frame clones appear in the TCRdb table, and some are missing; sequencing was by immunoSEQ multiplex PCR. The data hold around 600,000 clones, with almost 97% observed a single time. Germline V lookup: CDR1 LNHDA, CDR2 SQIVND (reference sequence). The length of the CDR3 is 14 residues. Trimming stripped 5 bases from V and 4 bases from J, with 9 bases between. The J gene is TRBJ2-6, the V gene TRBV19; the D is unclear. This TCR was sampled from a woman in her twenties or thirties in good health. The sequenced material came from naive CD4+ T cells sorted from blood. The subset: CD45RA+ positively selected. The CDR3 reads CASSSPGGANVLTF. CDR3 nucleotides: TGTGCCAGTAGTTCCCCCGGGGGGGCCAACGTCCTGACTTTC.